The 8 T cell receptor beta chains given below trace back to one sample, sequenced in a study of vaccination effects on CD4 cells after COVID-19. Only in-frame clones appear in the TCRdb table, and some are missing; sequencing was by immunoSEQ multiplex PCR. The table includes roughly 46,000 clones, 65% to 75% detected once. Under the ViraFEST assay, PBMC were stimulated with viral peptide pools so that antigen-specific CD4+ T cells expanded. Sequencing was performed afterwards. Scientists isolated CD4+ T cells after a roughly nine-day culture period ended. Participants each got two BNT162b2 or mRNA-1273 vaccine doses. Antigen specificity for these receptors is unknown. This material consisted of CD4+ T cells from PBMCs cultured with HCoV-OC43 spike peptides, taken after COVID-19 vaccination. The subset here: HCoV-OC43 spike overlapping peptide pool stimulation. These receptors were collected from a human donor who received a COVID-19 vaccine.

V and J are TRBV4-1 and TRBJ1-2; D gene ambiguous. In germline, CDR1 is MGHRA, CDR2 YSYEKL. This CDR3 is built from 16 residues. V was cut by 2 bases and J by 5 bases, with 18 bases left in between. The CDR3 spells CASSQRNRVLEYGYTF. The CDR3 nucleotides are TGCGCCAGCAGCCAACGAAATAGGGTCCTCGAGTATGGCTACACCTTC.

The CDR3 sequence: CASSSYRDRGNYGYTF. The CDR3, as DNA: TGTGCCAGCAGTTCCTACCGGGACAGAGGGAACTATGGCTACACCTTC. The rearrangement joins TRBV27 to TRBJ1-2, with 7 bases identical to TRBD1. From germline, CDR1 is MNHEY and CDR2 SMNVEV (reference sequence). The length of the CDR3 is 16 residues. V shed 4 bases and J 2 bases; nucleotides not matched to a gene: 10.

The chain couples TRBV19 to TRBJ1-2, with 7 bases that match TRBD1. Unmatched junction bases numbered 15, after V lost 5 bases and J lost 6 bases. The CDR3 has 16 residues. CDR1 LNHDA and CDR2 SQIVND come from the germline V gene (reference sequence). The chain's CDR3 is CASSDPPRGSKNGYTF. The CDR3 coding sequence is TGTGCCAGTAGTGACCCCCCCAGGGGGAGTAAGAATGGCTACACCTTC.

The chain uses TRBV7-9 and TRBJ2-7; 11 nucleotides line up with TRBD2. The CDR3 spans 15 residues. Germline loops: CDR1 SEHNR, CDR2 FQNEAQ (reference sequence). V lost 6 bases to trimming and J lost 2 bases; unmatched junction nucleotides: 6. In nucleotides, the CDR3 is TGTGCCAGCAGACAGGCTAGCGGGGGGACCTACGAGCAGTACTTC. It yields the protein CASRQASGGTYEQYF.

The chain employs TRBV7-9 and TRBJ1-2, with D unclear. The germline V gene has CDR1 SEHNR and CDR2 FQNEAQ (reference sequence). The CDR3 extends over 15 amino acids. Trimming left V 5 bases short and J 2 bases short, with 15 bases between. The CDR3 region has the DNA TGTGCCAGCAGCCCTAACAACCAAGGGAACTATGGCTACACCTTC. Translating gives CASSPNNQGNYGYTF.

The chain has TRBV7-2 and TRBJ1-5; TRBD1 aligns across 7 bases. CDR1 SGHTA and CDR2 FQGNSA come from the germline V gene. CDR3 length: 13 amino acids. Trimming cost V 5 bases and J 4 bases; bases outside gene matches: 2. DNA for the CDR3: TGTGCCAGCAGCCGACAGGGTAATCAGCCCCAGCATTTT. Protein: CASSRQGNQPQHF.

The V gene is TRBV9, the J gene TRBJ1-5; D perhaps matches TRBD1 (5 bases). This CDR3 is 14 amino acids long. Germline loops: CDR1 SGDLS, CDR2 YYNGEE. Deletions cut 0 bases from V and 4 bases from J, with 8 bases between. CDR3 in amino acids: CASSVGGRNQPQHF. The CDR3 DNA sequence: TGTGCCAGCAGCGTAGGGGGCCGGAATCAGCCCCAGCATTTT.

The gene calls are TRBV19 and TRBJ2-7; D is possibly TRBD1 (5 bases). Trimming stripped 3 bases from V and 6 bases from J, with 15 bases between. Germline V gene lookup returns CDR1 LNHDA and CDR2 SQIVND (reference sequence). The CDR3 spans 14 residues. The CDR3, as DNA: TGTGCCAGTAGTATCGACAGTTTGGAAAGCGAGCAGTACTTC. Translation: CASSIDSLESEQYF.